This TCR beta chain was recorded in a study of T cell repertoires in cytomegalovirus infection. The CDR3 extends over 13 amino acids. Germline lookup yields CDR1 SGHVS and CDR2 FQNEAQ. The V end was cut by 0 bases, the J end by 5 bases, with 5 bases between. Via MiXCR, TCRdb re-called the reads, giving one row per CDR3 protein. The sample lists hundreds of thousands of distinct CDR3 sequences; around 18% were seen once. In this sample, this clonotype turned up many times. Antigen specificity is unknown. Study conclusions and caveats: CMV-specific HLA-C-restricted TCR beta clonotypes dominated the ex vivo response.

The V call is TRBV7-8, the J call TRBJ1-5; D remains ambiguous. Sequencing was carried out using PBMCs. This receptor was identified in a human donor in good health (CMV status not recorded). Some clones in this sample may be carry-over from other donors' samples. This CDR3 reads CASSLAEYQPQHF. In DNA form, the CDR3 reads TGTGCCAGCAGCTTAGCCGAGTATCAGCCCCAGCATTTT.